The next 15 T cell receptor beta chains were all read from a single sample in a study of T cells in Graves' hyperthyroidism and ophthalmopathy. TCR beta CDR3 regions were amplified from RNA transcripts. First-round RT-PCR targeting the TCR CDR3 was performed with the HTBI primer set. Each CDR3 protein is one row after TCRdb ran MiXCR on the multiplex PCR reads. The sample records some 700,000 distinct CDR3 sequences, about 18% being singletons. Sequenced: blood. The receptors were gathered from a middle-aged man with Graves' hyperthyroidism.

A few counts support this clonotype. CDR3 residues: CASSARGASYGYTF. CDR3 DNA: TGTGCCAGCAGCGCCAGGGGGGCTAGTTATGGCTACACCTTC. The rearrangement uses TRBV7-9 and TRBJ1-2, with 7 bases fitting TRBD1. Looked up from germline, CDR1 is SEHNR and CDR2 is FQNEAQ (reference sequence). The V and J ends lost 5 bases and 5 bases, in that order; junction bases with no gene match: 8. This CDR3 region has 14 residues.

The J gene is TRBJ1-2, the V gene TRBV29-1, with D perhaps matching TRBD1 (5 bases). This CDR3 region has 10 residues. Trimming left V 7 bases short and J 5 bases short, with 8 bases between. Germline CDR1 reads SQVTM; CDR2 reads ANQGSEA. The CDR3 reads CSAGDYGYTF. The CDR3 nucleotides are TGCAGCGCGGGGGATTATGGCTACACCTTC.

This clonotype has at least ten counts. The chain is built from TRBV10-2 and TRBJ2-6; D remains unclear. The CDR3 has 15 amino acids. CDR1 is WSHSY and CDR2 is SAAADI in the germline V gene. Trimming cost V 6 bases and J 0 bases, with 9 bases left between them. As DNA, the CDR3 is TGCGCCAGCAGCACCGTTAGCTCTGGGGCCAACGTCCTGACTTTC. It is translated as CASSTVSSGANVLTF.

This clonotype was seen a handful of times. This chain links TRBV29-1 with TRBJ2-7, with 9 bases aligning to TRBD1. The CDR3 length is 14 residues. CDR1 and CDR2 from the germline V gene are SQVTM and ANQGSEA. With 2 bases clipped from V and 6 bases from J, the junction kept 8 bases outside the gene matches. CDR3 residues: CSVEPLGQGSEQYF. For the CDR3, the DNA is TGCAGCGTTGAACCTTTGGGACAGGGTAGCGAGCAGTACTTC.

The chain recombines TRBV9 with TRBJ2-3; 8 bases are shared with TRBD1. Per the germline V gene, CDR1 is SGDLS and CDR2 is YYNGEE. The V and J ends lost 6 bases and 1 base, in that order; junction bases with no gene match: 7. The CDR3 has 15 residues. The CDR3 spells CASTQAGGGTDTQYF. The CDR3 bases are TGTGCCAGCACCCAGGCAGGGGGCGGCACAGATACGCAGTATTTT.

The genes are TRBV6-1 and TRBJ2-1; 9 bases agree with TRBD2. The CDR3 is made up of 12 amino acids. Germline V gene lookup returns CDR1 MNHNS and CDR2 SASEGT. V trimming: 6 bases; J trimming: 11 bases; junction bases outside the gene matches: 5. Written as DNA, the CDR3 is TGTGCCAGCAGCCTTCTAGCGGGACAGCAGTTCTTC. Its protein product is CASSLLAGQQFF.

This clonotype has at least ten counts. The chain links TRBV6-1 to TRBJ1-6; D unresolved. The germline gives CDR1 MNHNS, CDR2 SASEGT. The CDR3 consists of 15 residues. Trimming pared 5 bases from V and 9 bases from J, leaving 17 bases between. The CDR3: CASSLKGYSSSPLHF. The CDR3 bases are TGTGCCAGCAGTCTTAAGGGTTATTCGTCTTCACCCCTCCACTTT.

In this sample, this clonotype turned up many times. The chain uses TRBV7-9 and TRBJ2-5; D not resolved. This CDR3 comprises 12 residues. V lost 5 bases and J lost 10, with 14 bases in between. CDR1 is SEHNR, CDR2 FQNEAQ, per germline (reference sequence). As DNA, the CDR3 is TGTGCCAGCAGCCCCCAACGGCCGGACCAGTACTTC. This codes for CASSPQRPDQYF.

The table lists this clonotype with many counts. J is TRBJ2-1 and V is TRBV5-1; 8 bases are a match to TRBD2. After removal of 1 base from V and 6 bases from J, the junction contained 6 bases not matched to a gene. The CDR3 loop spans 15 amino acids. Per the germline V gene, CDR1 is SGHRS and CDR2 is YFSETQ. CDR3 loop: CASSLRLAGSNEQFF. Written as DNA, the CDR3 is TGCGCCAGCAGCTTGCGGCTAGCGGGTAGCAATGAGCAGTTCTTC.

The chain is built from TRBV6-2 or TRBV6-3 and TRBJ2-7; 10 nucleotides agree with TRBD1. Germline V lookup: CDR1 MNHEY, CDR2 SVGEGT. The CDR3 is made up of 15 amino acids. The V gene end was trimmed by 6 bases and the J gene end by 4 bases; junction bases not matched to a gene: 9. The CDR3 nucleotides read TGTGCCAGCAGCCGAGAGACAGGGGGCGCGTACGAGCAGTACTTC. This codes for CASSRETGGAYEQYF.

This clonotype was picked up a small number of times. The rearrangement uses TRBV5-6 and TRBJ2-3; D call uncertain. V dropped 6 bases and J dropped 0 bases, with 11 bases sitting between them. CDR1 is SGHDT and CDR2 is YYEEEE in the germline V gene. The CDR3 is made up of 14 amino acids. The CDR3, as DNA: TGTGCCAGCACCGAGTCTGGGAGCACAGATACGCAGTATTTT. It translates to CASTESGSTDTQYF.

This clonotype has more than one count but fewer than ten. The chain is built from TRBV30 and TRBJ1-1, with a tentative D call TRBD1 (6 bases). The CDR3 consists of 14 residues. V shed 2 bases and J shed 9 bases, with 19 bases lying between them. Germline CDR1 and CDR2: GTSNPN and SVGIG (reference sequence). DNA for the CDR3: TGTGCCTGGAGTTTTCAGGACAGAACGGCAAAAGCTTTCTTT. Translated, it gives CAWSFQDRTAKAFF.

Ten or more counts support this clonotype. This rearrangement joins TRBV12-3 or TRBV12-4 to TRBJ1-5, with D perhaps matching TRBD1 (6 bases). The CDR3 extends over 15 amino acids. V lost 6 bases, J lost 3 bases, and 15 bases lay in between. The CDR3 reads CASRTAGTTNQPQHF. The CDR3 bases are TGTGCCAGCAGGACCGCCGGGACAACCAATCAGCCCCAGCATTTT.

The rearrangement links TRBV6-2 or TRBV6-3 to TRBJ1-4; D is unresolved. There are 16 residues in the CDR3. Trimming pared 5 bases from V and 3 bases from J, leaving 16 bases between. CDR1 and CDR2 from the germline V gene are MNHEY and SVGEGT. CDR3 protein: CASSGEHAGSNEKLFF. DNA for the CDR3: TGTGCCAGCAGTGGAGAACACGCGGGTTCTAATGAAAAACTGTTTTTT.

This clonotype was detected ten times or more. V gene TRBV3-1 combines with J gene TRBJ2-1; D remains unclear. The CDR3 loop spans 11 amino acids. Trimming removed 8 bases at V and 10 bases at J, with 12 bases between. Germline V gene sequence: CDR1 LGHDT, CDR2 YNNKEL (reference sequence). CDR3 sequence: CASSLESEQFF. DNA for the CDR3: TGTGCCAGCTCCCTGGAGTCAGAGCAGTTCTTC.